A selection of T cell receptor beta chains follows, all from one sample in a study of read filtering for tumor transcriptome and immune sequencing. Each CDR3 protein is one row after TCRdb ran MiXCR on the reads. The sample shows about 24,000 distinct CDR3 sequences, approximately 22% of them seen only once. Sequencing was carried out using a population of CD138-negative cells sorted from bone marrow. Every receptor here comes from a donor over 35 with multiple myeloma. The CDR3 runs from the conserved cysteine through the conserved F or W. Fields, in order: clone size, V gene, D gene, J gene, CDR3 DNA, CDR3 protein. A D gene is named only where the DNA matches it firmly. The size field is filled for only some rows; it gives once, few, many or a size class.

abundance: NA; v_gene: TRBV23-1; d_gene: NA; j_gene: TRBJ2-5; CDR3nt: TGCGCCAGCGGACCAACCGGGGAGACCCAGTACTTC; CDR3aa: CASGPTGETQYF
abundance: many; v_gene: TRBV20-1; d_gene: NA; j_gene: TRBJ2-7; CDR3nt: TGCAGTGCTAGAGATGTCGGGGCCTACGAGCAGTACTTC; CDR3aa: CSARDVGAYEQYF
abundance: many; v_gene: TRBV19; d_gene: TRBD1; j_gene: TRBJ2-1; CDR3nt: TGTGCCAGTAGCCCACAGGGGCGGACGGGTGAGCAGTTCTTC; CDR3aa: CASSPQGRTGEQFF
abundance: many; v_gene: TRBV5-4; d_gene: TRBD1; j_gene: TRBJ2-5; CDR3nt: TGTGCCAGCAGTCCCGGGACAGGGGGAGAGACCCAGTACTTC; CDR3aa: CASSPGTGGETQYF
abundance: many; v_gene: TRBV27; d_gene: NA; j_gene: TRBJ1-1; CDR3nt: TGTGCCAGCAGTGCCTCCGGGACAGAAGCTTTCTTT; CDR3aa: CASSASGTEAFF
abundance: few; v_gene: TRBV2; d_gene: TRBD2; j_gene: TRBJ2-3; CDR3nt: TGTGCCAGCAGTGTGTCTAGCGGGGGGGCAAGCACGCAGTATTTT; CDR3aa: CASSVSSGGASTQYF
abundance: many; v_gene: TRBV20-1; d_gene: TRBD2; j_gene: TRBJ2-1; CDR3nt: TGCAGTGCGTCCGGGACTAGCTCTTTTTATGAGCAGTTCTTC; CDR3aa: CSASGTSSFYEQFF
abundance: NA; v_gene: TRBV28; d_gene: NA; j_gene: TRBJ1-6; CDR3nt: TGTGCCAGCAGTCCCCGCGGGCACTCACCCCTCCACTTT; CDR3aa: CASSPRGHSPLHF
abundance: many; v_gene: TRBV27; d_gene: TRBD1; j_gene: TRBJ1-2; CDR3nt: TGTGCCAGCAGTTCCACCAGGACAGGGCATGGCTACACCTTC; CDR3aa: CASSSTRTGHGYTF
abundance: NA; v_gene: TRBV6-1; d_gene: TRBD2; j_gene: TRBJ2-4; CDR3nt: TGTGCCAGCAGTGACCGGGAGGGGGGCATTCAGTACTTC; CDR3aa: CASSDREGGIQYF
abundance: many; v_gene: TRBV7-9; d_gene: NA; j_gene: TRBJ1-6; CDR3nt: TGTGCCATCATCGTAGGGAGCACTGGAGCCCTCCACTTT; CDR3aa: CAIIVGSTGALHF
abundance: NA; v_gene: TRBV30; d_gene: NA; j_gene: TRBJ2-6; CDR3nt: TGTGCCTGGAGTGGACACTCTGGGGCCAACGTCCTGACTTTC; CDR3aa: CAWSGHSGANVLTF
abundance: many; v_gene: TRBV28; d_gene: NA; j_gene: TRBJ1-2; CDR3nt: TGTGCCAGCAGTTTAGGAACGAAGCTCTATGGCTACACCTTC; CDR3aa: CASSLGTKLYGYTF
abundance: NA; v_gene: TRBV29-1; d_gene: NA; j_gene: TRBJ2-2; CDR3nt: TGCAGCGCCGTGTCCTCCCCGCGGGCCGGGGAGCTGTTTTTT; CDR3aa: CSAVSSPRAGELFF
abundance: NA; v_gene: TRBV5-6; d_gene: NA; j_gene: TRBJ1-1; CDR3nt: TGTGCCAGCAGCTTTTTGGGGCAGGACACTGAAGCTTTCTTT; CDR3aa: CASSFLGQDTEAFF
abundance: NA; v_gene: TRBV20-1; d_gene: NA; j_gene: TRBJ2-7; CDR3nt: TGCAGTGCTAGTTTGCGCGAGCAGTACTTC; CDR3aa: CSASLREQYF
abundance: many; v_gene: TRBV27; d_gene: NA; j_gene: TRBJ1-1; CDR3nt: TGTGCCAGCAGTTTAAAAACAGGGAGCACTGAAGCTTTCTTT; CDR3aa: CASSLKTGSTEAFF
abundance: many; v_gene: TRBV11-2; d_gene: TRBD1; j_gene: TRBJ2-2; CDR3nt: TGTGCCAGCAGCTTGACAGGGGGCCATGCCGGGGAGCTGTTTTTT; CDR3aa: CASSLTGGHAGELFF
abundance: many; v_gene: TRBV5-1; d_gene: TRBD1; j_gene: TRBJ1-1; CDR3nt: TGCGCCAGCAGCTTCCAGACAGGGGGAGGTACTGAAGCTTTCTTT; CDR3aa: CASSFQTGGGTEAFF
abundance: many; v_gene: TRBV2; d_gene: NA; j_gene: TRBJ2-5; CDR3nt: TGTGCCAGCAGTGTAATGAGGGAGACCCAGTACTTC; CDR3aa: CASSVMRETQYF
abundance: NA; v_gene: TRBV3-1; d_gene: NA; j_gene: TRBJ2-2; CDR3nt: TGTGCCAGCAGCCAGGCAGGGGATGGCACCCGGGAGCTGTTTTTT; CDR3aa: CASSQAGDGTRELFF
abundance: NA; v_gene: TRBV2; d_gene: TRBD1; j_gene: TRBJ1-1; CDR3nt: TGTGCCAGCAGAGAGAACAGGGGGGGGAGGATTACTGAAGCTTTCTTT; CDR3aa: CASRENRGGRITEAFF
abundance: many; v_gene: TRBV15; d_gene: NA; j_gene: TRBJ2-4; CDR3nt: TGTGCCACGCACGCGGGCATAGCCAAAAACATTCAGTACTTC; CDR3aa: CATHAGIAKNIQYF
abundance: few; v_gene: TRBV7-2; d_gene: TRBD2; j_gene: TRBJ2-1; CDR3nt: TGTGCCAGCACCTCCTGGGGGGGAGTAATGAACAATGAGCAGTTCTTC; CDR3aa: CASTSWGGVMNNEQFF
abundance: NA; v_gene: TRBV20-1; d_gene: NA; j_gene: TRBJ1-3; CDR3nt: TGCAGTGCCAGACAGGTTGGAAACGCCTTATATTTT; CDR3aa: CSARQVGNALYF
abundance: NA; v_gene: TRBV5-1; d_gene: NA; j_gene: TRBJ2-5; CDR3nt: TGCGCCAGCAGTCGGGACTTGGAGACCCAGTACTTC; CDR3aa: CASSRDLETQYF
abundance: NA; v_gene: TRBV6-2/TRBV6-3; d_gene: TRBD1; j_gene: TRBJ1-1; CDR3nt: TGTGCCAGCAGTTATCACCCCGGGACAGGGCTCTGGAACTCTGAAGCTTTCTTT; CDR3aa: CASSYHPGTGLWNSEAFF
abundance: many; v_gene: TRBV6-6; d_gene: TRBD1; j_gene: TRBJ2-7; CDR3nt: TGTGCCAGCAGTTACGGTCGGGACAGTTCCTACGAGCAGTACTTC; CDR3aa: CASSYGRDSSYEQYF
abundance: NA; v_gene: TRBV5-4; d_gene: NA; j_gene: TRBJ1-1; CDR3nt: TGTGCCAGCAGCTTGGACAGCCGAGAAGCTTTCTTT; CDR3aa: CASSLDSREAFF
abundance: medium-sized; v_gene: TRBV18; d_gene: NA; j_gene: TRBJ2-1; CDR3nt: TGTGCCAGCTCACGGGAAGAAGGTGATTCCTACAATGAGCAGTTCTTC; CDR3aa: CASSREEGDSYNEQFF
abundance: many; v_gene: TRBV20-1; d_gene: NA; j_gene: TRBJ2-1; CDR3nt: TGCAGTGCTAGAGAATACGGGACTGAGCAGTTCTTC; CDR3aa: CSAREYGTEQFF
abundance: many; v_gene: TRBV29-1; d_gene: TRBD1; j_gene: TRBJ2-3; CDR3nt: TGCAGCACGGTCCCACAGGGGGCGACTGGCACAGATACGCAGTATTTT; CDR3aa: CSTVPQGATGTDTQYF
abundance: many; v_gene: TRBV20-1; d_gene: NA; j_gene: TRBJ2-1; CDR3nt: TGCAGTGCTAGAGGGCCCGCGAGTCAGTTCTTC; CDR3aa: CSARGPASQFF
abundance: many; v_gene: TRBV6-2/TRBV6-3; d_gene: NA; j_gene: TRBJ1-1; CDR3nt: TGTGCCAGCAGTTACTTTCCGGGTTACACTGAAGCTTTCTTT; CDR3aa: CASSYFPGYTEAFF
abundance: many; v_gene: TRBV6-6; d_gene: NA; j_gene: TRBJ2-3; CDR3nt: TGTGCCAGCGTCGGCCAGAGCACAGATACGCAGTATTTT; CDR3aa: CASVGQSTDTQYF
abundance: NA; v_gene: TRBV2; d_gene: NA; j_gene: TRBJ2-5; CDR3nt: TGTGCCAGCAGTACCGGTGAGACCCAGTACTTC; CDR3aa: CASSTGETQYF
abundance: many; v_gene: TRBV7-3; d_gene: NA; j_gene: TRBJ1-1; CDR3nt: TGTGCCAGCAGTTCGGCTGCCGGCAAGGGGATAAACGCGCTTGAAGCTTTCTTT; CDR3aa: CASSSAAGKGINALEAFF
abundance: few; v_gene: TRBV20-1; d_gene: NA; j_gene: TRBJ2-3; CDR3nt: TGCAGTGCTAGAGACCCTCCCACAGATACGCAGTATTTT; CDR3aa: CSARDPPTDTQYF
abundance: NA; v_gene: TRBV4-2; d_gene: NA; j_gene: TRBJ1-5; CDR3nt: TGTGCCAGCAGCCAAGATCGGAGGGATAAGCCCCAGCATTTT; CDR3aa: CASSQDRRDKPQHF
abundance: few; v_gene: TRBV20-1; d_gene: TRBD1; j_gene: TRBJ1-3; CDR3nt: TGCAGTGCCGCAATGGACAGGGGAAACACCATATATTTT; CDR3aa: CSAAMDRGNTIYF
abundance: many; v_gene: TRBV13; d_gene: NA; j_gene: TRBJ1-1; CDR3nt: TGTGCCAGCAGCGCCAGGGGCAGGAGGAACACTGAAGCTTTCTTT; CDR3aa: CASSARGRRNTEAFF
abundance: many; v_gene: TRBV5-1; d_gene: TRBD2; j_gene: TRBJ2-1; CDR3nt: TGCGCCAGCAGCTTGGGAGCGGGGTACTCCTACAATGAGCAGTTCTTC; CDR3aa: CASSLGAGYSYNEQFF
abundance: NA; v_gene: TRBV2; d_gene: NA; j_gene: TRBJ1-1; CDR3nt: TGTGCCAGCAGGCGACAGCTTGGGGACACTGAAGCTTTCTTT; CDR3aa: CASRRQLGDTEAFF
abundance: medium-sized; v_gene: TRBV4-1; d_gene: NA; j_gene: TRBJ2-2; CDR3nt: TGTGCCAGCAGCCAAGATTGGCTGACCGGGGAGCTGTTTTTT; CDR3aa: CASSQDWLTGELFF
abundance: many; v_gene: TRBV28; d_gene: NA; j_gene: TRBJ2-5; CDR3nt: TGTGCCAGCAGCCGGCCAGCAGCAGGGAAACAAGAGACCCAGTACTTC; CDR3aa: CASSRPAAGKQETQYF